This T cell receptor beta chain was profiled in a study of shared clonotypes between healthy human individuals. Overall study context: Three CD4 naive, three CD4 memory, two CD8 naive and one CD8 memory plate were used per donor. Findings and caveats of the study: Incomplete sequencing of sorted subsets was indicated by rarefaction despite large depth.

About this clone itself: Its target is not known.

Deep was the level at which the assay was run. The assay was immunoSEQ multiplex PCR, and TCRdb's table has in-frame clones only and misses some. The data contain about 600,000 clones, less than 98% of them singletons. Trimming removed 4 bases from V and 2 bases from J; junction bases left unmatched: 6. Germline V gene data show CDR1 as MNHNY and CDR2 as SVGAGI (reference sequence). The CDR3 sequence is 15 residues long. A split of CD4+ cells into CD45RA+ naive and CD45RA-negative memory subsets was performed. The chain links TRBV6-6 to TRBJ1-2; 8 bases are a match to TRBD1. This clonotype originated in a woman aged 25-40 years in good health. The sample taken for sequencing was naive CD4+ T cells sorted from blood. Subset of the sample: CD45RA+ positively selected. CDR3 in amino acids: CASSSPDRANYGYTF. In DNA, the CDR3 is TGTGCCAGCAGTTCGCCGGACAGGGCCAACTATGGCTACACCTTC.